These 9 T cell receptor beta chains originate from one sample sequenced in a study of PD-1 blockade in classical Hodgkin lymphoma. Documented time point: cycle 4 day 1 (C4D1), after more than 5 weeks of nivolumab. Each patient relapsed following autologous stem cell transplantation, and prior brentuximab vedotin exposure differed. Measured with immunoSEQ multiplex PCR; TCRdb has only the in-frame clones, and not every one. Of about 60,000 clones detected, around nine tenths appear once; the ten largest clones hold roughly 8%. The sample here was peripheral blood mononuclear cells (PBMCs), taken before the fourth cycle of nivolumab. The receptors were gathered from a human donor with classical Hodgkin lymphoma.

This CDR3 is CASSQGGNSPLHF. The CDR3 region has the DNA TGTGCCAGCTCACAGGGTGGAAATTCACCCCTCCACTTT. This sequence joins TRBV18 and TRBJ1-6, with no clear D. Germline V gene sequence: CDR1 KGHSH, CDR2 LQKENI. The CDR3 has 13 amino acids. V was clipped by 4 bases and J by 7 bases, with 8 bases between them.

The V and J genes are TRBV10-2 and TRBJ2-1; no clear D gene. This CDR3 region has 13 residues. Deletions cut 2 bases from V and 5 bases from J, with 7 bases between. Germline V gene sequence: CDR1 WSHSY, CDR2 SAAADI. The CDR3 DNA is TGCGCCAGCAGTGAGGATTTAAACAATGAGCAGTTCTTC. Its protein is CASSEDLNNEQFF.

This clone was observed once. The rearrangement links TRBV7-9 to TRBJ2-6; D is undetermined. The CDR3 has 16 amino acids. Per the germline V gene, CDR1 is SEHNR and CDR2 is FQNEAQ (reference sequence). V lost 6 bases, J lost 0 bases, and 12 bases lay in between. The CDR3: CASSRTSFSGANVLTF. The CDR3 bases are TGTGCCAGCAGTAGGACGAGTTTCTCTGGGGCCAACGTCCTGACTTTC. Complete variable domain (other parts from reference TRBV7-9 and TRBJ2-6): DTGVSQNPRHKITKRGQNVTFRCDPISEHNRLYWYRQTLGQGPEFLTYFQNEAQLEKSRLLSDRFSAERPKGSFSTLEIQRTEQGDSAMYLCASSRTSFSGANVLTFGAGSRLTVL.

The V and J genes are TRBV9 and TRBJ1-3; 9 positions match TRBD1. V shed 3 bases, J shed 8 bases, and the junction held 12 bases outside the gene matches. The germline gives CDR1 SGDLS, CDR2 YYNGEE. The CDR3 sequence is 16 residues long. The CDR3 region has the DNA TGTGCCAGCAGCGGAGACCCGGGACAGGGTTTGGACACCATATATTTT. This codes for CASSGDPGQGLDTIYF.

The J gene is TRBJ2-1, the V gene TRBV19; D is perhaps TRBD2 (5 bases). The CDR3 length is 16 residues. V was shortened by 5 bases and J by 6 bases, with 20 bases between the two germline ends. Germline V gene sequence: CDR1 LNHDA, CDR2 SQIVND (reference sequence). The CDR3 is CASSWGERALLNEQFF. CDR3 DNA sequence: TGTGCCAGTAGTTGGGGTGAGAGGGCACTACTCAATGAGCAGTTCTTC.

In nucleotides, the CDR3 is TGTGCCAGTAGTATTTCACCCGGGACCTTGAACACTGAAGCTTTCTTT. Residues: CASSISPGTLNTEAFF. This chain uses TRBV19 with TRBJ1-1; D might be TRBD1 (5 bases). The germline V gene has CDR1 LNHDA and CDR2 SQIVND (reference sequence). The CDR3 is 16 residues long. With 3 bases removed from V and 0 bases from J, the gap between germline ends came to 14 bases.

The V gene is TRBV28, the J gene TRBJ2-2, with TRBD1 matching 10 bases. The ends lost 1 base at V and 6 bases at J; junction bases unmatched: 5. CDR3 size: 16 residues. CDR1 MDHEN and CDR2 SYDVKM come from the germline V gene. In DNA, the CDR3 is TGTGCCAGCAGTTTATTGTTCGGACAGGGGGCCGGGGAGCTGTTTTTT. Its protein product is CASSLLFGQGAGELFF.

The chain carries TRBV25-1 and TRBJ2-7; 11 bases fit TRBD2. The length of the CDR3 is 14 residues. V shed 0 bases, J shed 6 bases, and the junction held 1 base outside the gene matches. Germline CDR1 reads MGHDK; CDR2 reads SYGVNS. CDR3 protein: CASSEYLAGGEQYF. In DNA form, the CDR3 reads TGTGCCAGCAGTGAATATCTAGCGGGAGGCGAGCAGTACTTC.

V and J are TRBV5-4 and TRBJ2-7; D remains ambiguous. Trimming removed 2 bases from V and 0 bases from J, with 9 bases in between. CDR3 size: 14 residues. Germline V CDR1 and CDR2: SGHNT, YYREEE (reference sequence). The CDR3 DNA sequence: TGTGCCAGCAGCTTCTTCTCCCGCTCCTACGAGCAGTACTTC. Translation: CASSFFSRSYEQYF.